The 18 T cell receptor beta chains presented below share a single source sample, sequenced in a study of T cells in Graves' hyperthyroidism and ophthalmopathy. TCR beta CDR3 regions were amplified from RNA. HTBI primers were the set used in a first-round RT-PCR of the TCR CDR3. TCRdb redid the calling of the multiplex PCR reads with MiXCR, one entry per CDR3 protein. The sample lists around 300,000 distinct CDR3 sequences; around 25% were seen once. Sequencing was done on a sample of blood. Receptors originate from a man aged 35-49 years with Graves' hyperthyroidism that later progressed to Graves' ophthalmopathy.

There are many counts of this clonotype. The CDR3 is CATSGTGLSIANVLTF. CDR3 DNA sequence: TGTGCCACCAGTGGGACAGGCCTCAGTATCGCCAACGTCCTGACTTTC. V is TRBV24-1 and J is TRBJ2-6; TRBD1 matches at 7 bases. The CDR3 is made up of 16 amino acids. Germline V gene sequence: CDR1 KGHDR, CDR2 SFDVKD. Trimming removed 5 bases from V and 7 bases from J; junction bases left unmatched: 10.

At least ten counts were recorded for this clonotype. The V gene is TRBV20-1, the J gene TRBJ2-7, with D possibly being TRBD1 (5 bases). The CDR3 loop spans 11 amino acids. Between the trimmed V and J ends, which lost 7 bases and 5 bases, there was a span of 12 bases. In germline, CDR1 is DFQATT, CDR2 SNEGSKA (reference sequence). CDR3 nucleotides: TGCAGTGTTGAGACAGAAAACGAGCAGTACTTC. Residues: CSVETENEQYF.

This clonotype was found many times. The chain combines TRBV6-1 with TRBJ1-5; no clear D. The CDR3 has 14 amino acids. Germline lookup yields CDR1 MNHNS and CDR2 SASEGT. V lost 10 bases and J 7 bases, leaving 20 bases between the germline ends. CDR3 amino acids: CATIDGSQSQPQHF. The CDR3 bases are TGTGCCACAATCGACGGCAGTCAATCACAGCCCCAGCATTTT.

This clonotype has a single count. The chain links TRBV6-5 to TRBJ2-7; either TRBD1 or TRBD2 may supply D (5 bases each). The V end lost 0 bases, the J end lost 2 bases, and 11 bases lay between the germline ends. Germline V gives CDR1 MNHEY, CDR2 SVGAGI. CDR3 length: 15 amino acids. The CDR3 DNA sequence: TGTGCCAGCAGTTACTCGATCCGGGGCGCCTACGAGCAGTACTTC. It specifies CASSYSIRGAYEQYF.

The chain uses TRBV29-1 and TRBJ1-1; D is possibly TRBD1 (6 bases). CDR1 and CDR2 (germline): SQVTM, ANQGSEA. V was pared by 7 bases and J by 0 bases, with 12 bases between. CDR3 length: 13 residues. The CDR3 sequence is CSGQGQMNTEAFF. In DNA form, the CDR3 reads TGCAGCGGACAAGGACAGATGAACACTGAAGCTTTCTTT.

Many counts were recorded for this clonotype. V usage is TRBV11-3 and J usage is TRBJ2-7, with D maybe TRBD2 (6 bases). The CDR3 loop spans 15 amino acids. Per germline, CDR1 SGHNT and CDR2 YENEEA. V lost 1 base and J 3 bases, leaving 13 bases between the germline ends. The chain's CDR3 is CASSLAPGAGYEQYF. The DNA for the CDR3 is TGTGCCAGCAGCTTAGCTCCGGGAGCTGGCTACGAGCAGTACTTC.

This clonotype was observed many times. The chain recombines TRBV15 with TRBJ1-3; D may be TRBD1 (5 bases). Germline V gene lookup returns CDR1 LNHNV and CDR2 YYDKDF (reference sequence). This CDR3 region has 16 residues. V was clipped by 5 bases and J by 0 bases, with 14 bases between them. CDR3 sequence reads: CATSSRDRNSGNTIYF. CDR3 sequence (DNA): TGTGCCACCAGCTCACGGGACCGAAACTCTGGAAACACCATATATTTT.

This sequence joins TRBV12-3 or TRBV12-4 and TRBJ2-5; 10 bases agree with TRBD2. CDR3 length equals 17 residues. J gave up 4 bases and V 0 bases, and 8 bases lay outside the gene matches. In DNA form, the CDR3 reads TGTGCCAGCAGTTTAGCTCCTAGCGGGGGAGGACGAGAGACCCAGTACTTC. Its translation: CASSLAPSGGGRETQYF.

The sample holds many counts of this clonotype. The V call is TRBV13, the J call TRBJ2-7, with TRBD2 matching 8 bases. CDR1 and CDR2 (germline): PRHDT, FYEKMQ (reference sequence). This CDR3 has 15 residues. J was trimmed by 6 bases and V by 6 bases; bases with no gene match: 13. DNA for the CDR3: TGTGCCAGCAGTTACCTAGGTAGCGGGGTTGTCGAGCAGTACTTC. Protein: CASSYLGSGVVEQYF.

This clonotype was seen ten or more times. The DNA is left out, because the CDR3 cannot be placed on it with certainty; the CDR3 is given as TCRdb lists it. This sequence joins TRBV24-1 and TRBJ2-5. The CDR3 spans 11 residues, counting both ends. Germline V gene sequence: CDR1 KGHDR, CDR2 SFDVKD. CDR3 loop: CATSFLETQYF.

This clonotype has ten or more counts. V gene TRBV7-2 combines with J gene TRBJ2-7, with a weak D call TRBD1 (6 bases). The CDR3 is 14 amino acids. Germline lookup yields CDR1 SGHTA and CDR2 FQGNSA. The germline V and J ends were trimmed by 5 bases and 3 bases, with 14 bases remaining between them. CDR3 sequence: CASSLNPTGYEQYF. The CDR3 coding sequence is TGTGCCAGCAGCCTAAACCCGACAGGCTACGAGCAGTACTTC.

Remarks on this clonotype: A read error may produce the germline difference seen at one junction end. The chain employs TRBV18 and TRBJ1-1; no reliable D call. The CDR3 spans 12 residues. The germline CDR1 and CDR2 sequences are KGHSH and LQKENI. CDR3 region: CASPPLGTEAFF. The CDR3 DNA is TGTGCCAGCCCACCACTAGGGACTGAAGCTTTCTTT. Together with reference TRBV18 and TRBJ1-1, the CDR3 gives the full variable domain: NAGVMQNPRHLVRRRGQEARLRCSPMKGHSHVYWYRQLPEEGLKFMVYLQKENIIDESGMPKERFSAEFPKEGPSILRIQQVVRGDSAAYFCASPPLGTEAFFGQGTRLTVV.

J is TRBJ1-5 and V is TRBV28; weak D call: TRBD1 (6 bases). This CDR3 has 18 residues. V shed 1 base and J shed 2 bases, with 18 bases lying between them. Germline-derived CDR1 and CDR2 are MDHEN and SYDVKM. CDR3 region: CASSLLGGGGTGNQPQHF. DNA for the CDR3: TGTGCCAGCAGTTTATTGGGCGGGGGGGGCACGGGCAATCAGCCCCAGCATTTT.

The V call is TRBV28, the J call TRBJ1-5; no reliable D call. CDR1 and CDR2 from the germline V gene are MDHEN and SYDVKM. The CDR3 is 14 amino acids. Trimming removed 8 bases at V and 2 bases at J, with 13 bases between. The CDR3 DNA reads as TGTGCCAGCTCTCACAGATCCGGCAATCAGCCCCAGCATTTT. Translating gives CASSHRSGNQPQHF.

This clonotype occurred many times. In DNA, the CDR3 is TGTGCCAGCACCCGGGACTTAAACACCGGGGAGCTGTTTTTT. Encoded protein: CASTRDLNTGELFF. The V and J genes are TRBV12-3 or TRBV12-4 and TRBJ2-2, with a weak D call TRBD2 (6 bases). Trimming took off 7 bases at V and 2 bases at J, with 11 bases between the two ends. The CDR3 sequence is 14 residues long.

This chain uses TRBV29-1 with TRBJ1-1, with TRBD1 as a possible D gene (5 bases). This CDR3 contains 12 residues. The V and J ends lost 4 bases and 4 bases respectively, with 10 bases between them. Germline V gene data show CDR1 as SQVTM and CDR2 as ANQGSEA. CDR3 loop: CSVAGRGTEAFF. DNA of the CDR3: TGCAGCGTTGCAGGTAGGGGCACTGAAGCTTTCTTT.

In its sample, this clonotype was seen many times. The CDR3 sequence: CSARDDGPYEQYF. Here the CDR3 DNA reads TGCAGTGCTAGAGACGACGGACCCTACGAGCAGTACTTC. The V call is TRBV20-1, the J call TRBJ2-7; D unresolved. Trimming took 0 bases from V and 2 from J, leaving 8 bases between them. CDR1 and CDR2 (germline): DFQATT, SNEGSKA (reference sequence). This CDR3 region has 13 residues.

This clonotype was counted many times. The rearrangement uses TRBV10-2 and TRBJ2-4; 10 bases are shared with TRBD2. Germline CDR1 WSHSY, CDR2 SAAADI. J gave up 7 bases and V 6 bases, and 9 bases lay outside the gene matches. The CDR3 is made up of 15 amino acids. CDR3 amino acids: CASSPLAGGSNIQYF. The CDR3 coding sequence is TGCGCCAGCAGCCCATTAGCGGGAGGCTCTAACATTCAGTACTTC.